The source of this T cell receptor (beta chain) is a study of blood T cells in healthy people across ages. Germline CDR1 reads MNHEY; CDR2 reads SMNVEV (reference sequence). The CDR3 extends over 16 amino acids. A second PCR, run for roughly 7 to 12 cycles, used a sample-barcoded 5' primer plus a J-beta primer mix. Each CDR3 protein is one row after TCRdb ran MiXCR on the 5' RACE reads. Of about 1.5 million distinct CDR3 sequences in the sample, 40% to 45% were seen once. V is TRBV27 and J is TRBJ2-1, with 8 bases lining up with TRBD1. The J call may be incorrect, as the DNA end agrees better with TRBJ2-7. The specimen sequenced was blood. This clonotype originated in a young woman in good health. This chain's CDR3 is CASSIEWDRTYNEQYF. CDR3 sequence (DNA): TGTGCCAGCAGTATTGAGTGGGACAGGACCTACAATGAGCAGTACTTC.